This T cell receptor beta chain is from a study of CD8 T cells in ankylosing spondylitis. Broader study findings: Disease-linked clones were found to be CD8+ and relatively rare in peripheral blood. Disease-associated clones were reportedly significantly overrepresented in matched ankylosing spondylitis synovial fluid. A number of the motif variants had already been described in reactive arthritis synovial fluid and blood. A motif of under 10 highly homologous TCR beta variants was seen as apparently characteristic of ankylosing spondylitis blood.

Quantitative molecular-barcoded 5'-RACE generated the TCR beta libraries. TCRdb itself ran the 5' RACE reads through MiXCR, one entry per CDR3 protein. This repertoire shows 450,000 or so distinct CDR3 sequences, about 24% found once; its top ten account for 0.89%. On this clonotype itself: What it binds is unknown.

Material: blood, either unsorted or a sorted T cell fraction (not recorded which). This clonotype originated in a male donor with ankylosing spondylitis.

The CDR3 here is CASSPGLALSTDTQYF. CDR3 bases: TGTGCCAGCAGCCCCGGACTAGCTCTGAGTACAGATACGCAGTATTTT. This sequence joins TRBV14 and TRBJ2-3, with 8 bases aligning to TRBD2. The V segment lost 4 bases and the J segment 3 bases; nucleotides outside the gene matches: 9. Germline V gene data show CDR1 as SGHDN and CDR2 as FVKESK. The CDR3 spans 16 residues.